Below are 27 T cell receptor beta chains sequenced from a single sample in a study of T-cell reconstitution after alpha-beta-depleted transplantation in children. Unique molecular identifiers featured in how the TCRbeta library was prepared. MiXCR, run by TCRdb on the PCR reads, gives a single entry per CDR3 protein. The table includes about 610,000 distinct CDR3 sequences, about a quarter detected once. The starting material was PBMCs, obtained before TCRalphabeta/CD19-depleted stem cell transplant. The receptors shown here come from a boy younger than two with Wiskott-Aldrich syndrome, due to receive a stem cell transplant.

The V call is TRBV29-1, the J call TRBJ2-5, with D perhaps matching TRBD2 (7 bases). The germline V gene has CDR1 SQVTM and CDR2 ANQGSEA. The CDR3 totals 15 residues. V was shortened by 4 bases and J by 6 bases, with 21 bases between the two germline ends. The CDR3 reads CSVVYVAGARQTQYF. The CDR3 DNA reads as TGCAGCGTTGTATATGTGGCGGGGGCTCGACAGACCCAGTACTTC. The full variable domain, in which reference TRBV29-1 and TRBJ2-5 provide the parts outside the CDR3, is SAVISQKPSRDICQRGTSLTIQCQVDSQVTMMFWYRQQPGQSLTLIATANQGSEATYESGFVIDKFPISRPNLTFSTLTVSNMSPEDSSIYLCSVVYVAGARQTQYFGPGTRLLVL.

The V and J genes are TRBV5-1 and TRBJ2-2; 7 nucleotides match TRBD1. Germline trimming cut 0 bases from V and 5 bases from J; bases unmatched to any gene: 7. This CDR3 spans 16 amino acids. The V gene's germline CDR1 is SGHRS and CDR2 YFSETQ. The DNA for the CDR3 is TGCGCCAGCAGCTTGGACCCAGGGGGATGGACCGGGGAGCTGTTTTTT. Its protein is CASSLDPGGWTGELFF.

This clonotype was observed a few times. The chain employs TRBV3-1 and TRBJ2-7; maybe TRBD1 (6 bases). The CDR3 is made up of 16 amino acids. CDR1 and CDR2 from the germline V gene are LGHDT and YNNKEL (reference sequence). V dropped 0 bases and J dropped 0 bases, with 12 bases sitting between them. CDR3 region: CASSQDPLDSSYEQYF. In DNA form, the CDR3 reads TGTGCCAGCAGCCAAGATCCCTTGGACAGCTCCTACGAGCAGTACTTC.

This clonotype appeared a few times. The chain is built from TRBV5-1 and TRBJ2-1; 7 bases are shared with TRBD2. This CDR3 has 15 amino acids. CDR1 is SGHRS and CDR2 is YFSETQ in the germline V gene. V shed 4 bases, J shed 6 bases, and the junction held 10 bases outside the gene matches. CDR3 sequence: CASSPGGRSVNEQFF. CDR3 coding DNA: TGCGCCAGCAGCCCCGGGGGGAGAAGCGTCAATGAGCAGTTCTTC.

J is TRBJ1-5 and V is TRBV7-2; 7 bases match TRBD1. Trimming took 5 bases from V and 3 from J; bases not matched to a gene: 4. The CDR3 totals 14 residues. Germline V CDR1 and CDR2: SGHTA, FQGNSA. The CDR3 sequence: CASSQQGYNQPQHF. As DNA, the CDR3 is TGTGCCAGCAGCCAACAGGGGTACAATCAGCCCCAGCATTTT.

This clonotype was seen a few times. This sequence joins TRBV7-2 and TRBJ2-2; 9 bases map to TRBD2. The CDR3 spans 16 residues. CDR1 is SGHTA and CDR2 is FQGNSA in the germline V gene. With V trimmed by 4 bases and J by 5 bases, 8 bases remained unmatched. The chain's CDR3 is CASSSFSGRPTGELFF. The CDR3 DNA is TGTGCCAGCAGCTCGTTTAGCGGGAGACCTACCGGGGAGCTGTTTTTT.

In this sample, this clonotype turned up a few times. The genes are TRBV7-3 and TRBJ2-3; D gene uncertain. Trimming pared 3 bases from V and 4 bases from J, leaving 8 bases between. Germline loops: CDR1 SGHTA, CDR2 FQGTGA. The CDR3 sequence is 13 residues long. The CDR3 protein is CASSLTLSDTQYF. CDR3 coding DNA: TGTGCCAGCAGCTTGACATTATCAGATACGCAGTATTTT.

This chain links TRBV20-1 with TRBJ2-1, with TRBD2 matching over 10 bases. The germline V gene encodes CDR1 DFQATT and CDR2 SNEGSKA (reference sequence). The ends lost 3 bases at V and 10 bases at J; junction bases unmatched: 9. The CDR3 totals 14 residues. CDR3 sequence reads: CSASLLAGSKEQFF. The CDR3 nucleotides are TGCAGTGCTAGTTTACTAGCGGGAAGTAAAGAGCAGTTCTTC.

CDR3 region: CAISDTSSGNTIYF. The CDR3 DNA sequence: TGTGCCATCAGTGACACCAGCTCTGGAAACACCATATATTTT. The gene calls are TRBV10-3 and TRBJ1-3; D gene unclear. This CDR3 has 14 amino acids. Looked up from germline, CDR1 is ENHRY and CDR2 is SYGVKD. Trimming took off 3 bases at V and 0 bases at J, with 6 bases between the two ends.

The chain couples TRBV12-3 or TRBV12-4 to TRBJ2-7; 9 positions agree with TRBD1. The CDR3 runs to 16 residues. After removal of 2 bases from V and 2 bases from J, the junction contained 7 bases not matched to a gene. The CDR3: CASSLKGTGYTYEQYF. CDR3 nucleotides: TGTGCCAGCAGTTTAAAGGGGACAGGGTATACCTACGAGCAGTACTTC.

This chain connects TRBV27 to TRBJ2-7, with D maybe TRBD1 (6 bases). Germline V gives CDR1 MNHEY, CDR2 SMNVEV (reference sequence). Trimming removed 8 bases from V and 5 bases from J, with 16 bases in between. This CDR3 has 13 amino acids. This CDR3 reads CASGSTGRNEQYF. CDR3 DNA sequence: TGTGCCAGCGGGTCGACAGGTCGAAACGAGCAGTACTTC.

This sequence joins TRBV10-3 and TRBJ2-1; the match to TRBD2 covers 7 bases. CDR3 length: 12 residues. Germline CDR1 reads ENHRY; CDR2 reads SYGVKD. V dropped 10 bases and J dropped 9; count of bases not matched to a gene: 9. The DNA for the CDR3 is TGTGCCAGCGGGGGATTATGGGGTGAGCAGTTCTTC. This encodes CASGGLWGEQFF.

This clonotype was observed a handful of times. The chain couples TRBV12-3 or TRBV12-4 to TRBJ2-7, with D maybe TRBD1 (6 bases). V was cut by 3 bases and J by 6 bases, with 15 bases left in between. The CDR3 is made up of 14 amino acids. The CDR3 sequence: CASSFTGLLGEQYF. The DNA of the CDR3 is TGTGCCAGCAGTTTCACAGGGCTATTAGGCGAGCAGTACTTC.

V gene TRBV6-1 combines with J gene TRBJ2-7; the match to TRBD1 covers 8 bases. Looked up from germline, CDR1 is MNHNS and CDR2 is SASEGT. The V and J ends lost 3 bases and 5 bases, in that order; junction bases with no gene match: 12. This CDR3 region has 16 residues. CDR3 residues: CASSERRDRYFHEQYF. The CDR3, as DNA: TGTGCCAGCAGTGAGCGCCGGGACAGGTACTTTCACGAGCAGTACTTC.

V and J are TRBV20-1 and TRBJ2-1; 13 nucleotides match TRBD2. The V and J ends lost 0 bases and 13 bases, in that order; junction bases with no gene match: 15. Germline CDR1 reads DFQATT; CDR2 reads SNEGSKA (reference sequence). This CDR3 is built from 17 residues. The CDR3 reads CSARDQTSGRPEVHQFF. The CDR3 bases are TGCAGTGCTAGAGATCAGACTAGCGGGAGGCCGGAAGTTCATCAGTTCTTC.

The V call is TRBV6-2 or TRBV6-3, the J call TRBJ2-7; 10 bases are a match to TRBD1. The CDR3 totals 15 residues. CDR1 is MNHEY, CDR2 SVGEGT, per germline. V trimming: 2 bases; J trimming: 3 bases; junction bases outside the gene matches: 4. The CDR3 here is CASSYRGQGVYEQYF. As DNA, the CDR3 is TGTGCCAGCAGTTACCGTGGACAGGGGGTCTACGAGCAGTACTTC.

The chain employs TRBV5-1 and TRBJ2-1; D not certain. The V and J ends lost 0 bases and 0 bases respectively, with 16 bases between them. Germline values: CDR1 SGHRS, CDR2 YFSETQ. There are 18 residues in the CDR3. The CDR3 loop reads CASSLVFSPESSYNEQFF. The DNA of the CDR3 is TGCGCCAGCAGCTTGGTCTTTTCTCCTGAGAGCTCCTACAATGAGCAGTTCTTC.

V usage is TRBV5-1 and J usage is TRBJ1-2; TRBD1 agrees at 7 bases. CDR1 is SGHRS, CDR2 YFSETQ, per germline. Trimming at V came to 4 bases and at J to 8 bases, leaving 8 bases not matched to a gene. The CDR3 has 13 residues. The CDR3, as DNA: TGCGCCAGCAGCACCCGGACAGGCAACGGCTACACCTTC. Amino acids: CASSTRTGNGYTF.

The chain combines TRBV4-2 with TRBJ2-1, with D tentatively TRBD1 (6 bases). This CDR3 is 11 amino acids long. In germline, CDR1 is LGHNA, CDR2 YNFKEQ. Trimming stripped 0 bases from V and 12 bases from J, with 6 bases between. The CDR3 DNA is TGTGCCAGCAGCCAAGAAGGGGGGCAGTTCTTC. Translation gives CASSQEGGQFF.

The gene calls are TRBV3-1 and TRBJ2-5; D not resolved. The germline gives CDR1 LGHDT, CDR2 YNNKEL (reference sequence). The CDR3 is 16 residues long. V was cut by 4 bases and J by 5 bases, with 20 bases left in between. The CDR3 loop is CASSRYLRRVGETQYF. CDR3 nucleotides: TGTGCCAGCAGCCGATACCTAAGACGGGTGGGGGAGACCCAGTACTTC.

The chain recombines TRBV20-1 with TRBJ2-3; weak D call: TRBD1 (5 bases). CDR1 is DFQATT, CDR2 SNEGSKA, per germline (reference sequence). The CDR3 runs 14 residues. Trimming cost V 8 bases and J 2 bases, with 17 bases left between them. CDR3 bases: TGCAGTCCCCAAAACATAGGGGCCACAGATACGCAGTATTTT. It translates to CSPQNIGATDTQYF.

CDR3 nucleotide sequence: TGCGCCAGCAGCTTGCTAGCGGTACCCTACAATGAGCAGTTCTTC. It encodes CASSLLAVPYNEQFF. V gene TRBV5-1 combines with J gene TRBJ2-1; 7 nucleotides agree with TRBD2. Germline CDR1 and CDR2: SGHRS and YFSETQ. With V trimmed by 1 base and J by 2 bases, 3 bases remained unmatched. The CDR3 is 15 amino acids. Variable domain in full (rest from reference TRBV5-1 and TRBJ2-1): KAGVTQTPRYLIKTRGQQVTLSCSPISGHRSVSWYQQTPGQGLQFLFEYFSETQRNKGNFPGRFSGRQFSNSRSEMNVSTLELGDSALYLCASSLLAVPYNEQFFGPGTRLTVL.

The V and J genes are TRBV7-9 and TRBJ1-4; no firm D call. This CDR3 is built from 12 residues. V lost 6 bases to trimming and J lost 8 bases, with 10 bases between them. Germline values: CDR1 SEHNR, CDR2 FQNEAQ (reference sequence). The CDR3 sequence: CASRPVEEKLFF. Here the CDR3 DNA reads TGTGCCAGCAGACCCGTGGAGGAAAAACTGTTTTTT.

The J gene is TRBJ1-1, the V gene TRBV19; TRBD1 is a possible D gene (6 bases). This CDR3 is 13 amino acids long. Germline V gene sequence: CDR1 LNHDA, CDR2 SQIVND (reference sequence). The V and J ends lost 10 bases and 5 bases respectively, with 17 bases between them. CDR3 in amino acids: CATTDSRGTEAFF. CDR3 DNA: TGTGCCACTACAGACAGTAGGGGGACTGAAGCTTTCTTT. Based on the CDR3 plus reference TRBV19 and TRBJ1-1, the full variable domain is DGGITQSPKYLFRKEGQNVTLSCEQNLNHDAMYWYRQDPGQGLRLIYYSQIVNDFQKGDIAEGYSVSREKKESFPLTVTSAQKNPTAFYLCATTDSRGTEAFFGQGTRLTVV.

This clonotype turned up a few times. The chain links TRBV5-8 to TRBJ2-5, with a tentative D call TRBD1 (5 bases). The CDR3 is 16 amino acids. Per the germline V gene, CDR1 is SGHTS and CDR2 is YDEGEE. V was cut by 2 bases and J by 4 bases, with 18 bases left in between. CDR3 region: CASSFLRQGLGETQYF. The CDR3 DNA follows: TGTGCCAGCAGCTTCCTCCGGCAGGGCCTTGGAGAGACCCAGTACTTC.

Notes on this clonotype: Relative to the germline gene, one junction end is altered; a read error may explain this. The chain links TRBV12-3 or TRBV12-4 to TRBJ1-1; the match to TRBD1 covers 7 bases. The CDR3 sequence is 13 residues long. CDR3 DNA: TGTGCCAGCAGGTTAGACAGGGCCACTGAAGCTTTCTTT. This sequence encodes CASRLDRATEAFF.

V usage is TRBV5-1 and J usage is TRBJ2-3; D gene ambiguous. Germline V gene data show CDR1 as SGHRS and CDR2 as YFSETQ. The ends were cut back, 0 bases at V and 2 bases at J, with 10 bases in the middle. The CDR3 totals 15 residues. The CDR3 coding sequence is TGCGCCAGCAGCTTGGAGACCTTTCACACAGATACGCAGTATTTT. Translating gives CASSLETFHTDTQYF.